These 30 T cell receptor beta chains originate from one sample sequenced in a study of blood T cell repertoires in COVID-19. Profiling relied on immunoSEQ multiplex PCR, and the TCRdb table lists in-frame clones only, not all of them. The sample comprises 200,000 to 250,000 clones, around 81% of which are singletons, and approximately 2.5% rests with the top ten. Source material: peripheral blood. The receptor set was obtained from a woman aged 55 to 70 with acute or convalescent COVID-19.

The chain recombines TRBV3-1 (or the pseudogene TRBV3-2) with TRBJ2-1; 10 bases line up with TRBD2. CDR3 length: 14 residues. Germline V CDR1 and CDR2: LGHDT, YNNKEL (reference sequence). Trimming took 7 bases from V and 7 from J; bases not matched to a gene: 7. In DNA, the CDR3 is TGTGCCAGCAAACCAGCGGGGGGGCCTAATGAGCAGTTCTTC. Translating it yields CASKPAGGPNEQFF.

V gene TRBV4-2 combines with J gene TRBJ1-3; D gene unclear. Trimming pared 0 bases from V and 0 bases from J, leaving 9 bases between. From germline, CDR1 is LGHNA and CDR2 YNFKEQ. CDR3 length equals 16 residues. The DNA of the CDR3 is TGTGCCAGCAGCCAAGAGGGCAGCCTCTCTGGAAACACCATATATTTT. Encoded protein: CASSQEGSLSGNTIYF.

This chain connects TRBV6-1 to TRBJ2-5; possible D gene TRBD2, 5 bases. The length of the CDR3 is 16 residues. Trimming took off 2 bases at V and 5 bases at J, with 18 bases between the two ends. CDR1 is MNHNS and CDR2 is SASEGT in the germline V gene. The CDR3 reads CASSEFSGKNGETQYF. CDR3 nucleotides: TGTGCCAGCAGTGAATTTTCCGGGAAAAATGGGGAGACCCAGTACTTC.

This chain links TRBV3-1 (or the pseudogene TRBV3-2) with TRBJ2-5; possible D gene TRBD1, 6 bases. From germline, CDR1 is LGHDT and CDR2 YNNKEL (reference sequence). This CDR3 region has 14 residues. V dropped 2 bases and J dropped 4 bases, with 11 bases sitting between them. The CDR3 DNA is TGTGCCAGCAGCCAAAGGGGGACGGGAGAGACCCAGTACTTC. It specifies CASSQRGTGETQYF.

The rearrangement links TRBV7-9 to TRBJ2-6; the D gene is possibly TRBD1 (5 bases). Germline V gene lookup returns CDR1 SEHNR and CDR2 FQNEAQ (reference sequence). This CDR3 has 16 amino acids. The V end was cut by 8 bases, the J end by 2 bases, with 16 bases between. The CDR3 sequence: CASLRLAGTGANVLTF. The CDR3 region has the DNA TGTGCCAGCCTCAGACTGGCAGGGACTGGGGCCAACGTCCTGACTTTC.

CDR3 region: CASSYTGGNSPLHF. As DNA, the CDR3 is TGTGCCAGCAGTTACACGGGGGGGAATTCACCCCTCCACTTT. The rearrangement links TRBV6-5 to TRBJ1-6; possible D gene TRBD1, 5 bases. This CDR3 region has 14 residues. Germline lookup yields CDR1 MNHEY and CDR2 SVGAGI. Trimming stripped 2 bases from V and 7 bases from J, with 9 bases between.

A single count supports this clone. J is TRBJ1-5 and V is TRBV6-5; D is unclear. CDR3 length equals 13 residues. CDR1 and CDR2 from the germline V gene are MNHEY and SVGAGI. The germline V and J ends were trimmed by 6 bases and 3 bases, with 9 bases remaining between them. In DNA, the CDR3 is TGTGCCAGCAGCAGCGATAACAATCAGCCCCAGCATTTT. Translation gives CASSSDNNQPQHF.

This chain uses TRBV6-2 or TRBV6-3 with TRBJ1-1; 7 bases are a match to TRBD1. This CDR3 has 17 residues. Germline V gene sequence: CDR1 MNHEY, CDR2 SVGEGT. V was pared by 2 bases and J by 3 bases, with 12 bases of the junction left unmatched. Here the CDR3 DNA reads TGTGCCAGCAGTTACGGGGGAATGGGGACAGCGCACACTGAAGCTTTCTTT. Residues: CASSYGGMGTAHTEAFF.

V and J are TRBV30 and TRBJ1-2; D may be TRBD1 (5 bases). There are 13 residues in the CDR3. Germline-derived CDR1 and CDR2 are GTSNPN and SVGIG (reference sequence). The V and J ends lost 2 bases and 5 bases respectively, with 12 bases between them. In DNA, the CDR3 is TGTGCCTGGAGTTGGGGCGTTGGGTATGGCTACACCTTC. Translating gives CAWSWGVGYGYTF.

As to this clone: The sample holds other DNA sequences that translate to the same CDR3. The genes are TRBV27 and TRBJ1-2; TRBD1 aligns across 8 bases. After removal of 5 bases from V and 5 bases from J, the junction contained 10 bases not matched to a gene. Germline V gives CDR1 MNHEY, CDR2 SMNVEV (reference sequence). The CDR3 has 15 amino acids. CDR3 bases: TGTGCCAGCAGTCACCAGGACAGGGAGCCTTATGGCTACACCTTC. It encodes CASSHQDREPYGYTF.

The chain has TRBV19 and TRBJ1-4, with D possibly being TRBD1 (6 bases). Trimming cost V 3 bases and J 0 bases, with 14 bases left between them. The CDR3 runs 17 residues. CDR1 is LNHDA, CDR2 SQIVND, per germline (reference sequence). The CDR3 here is CASSIRGLAATNEKLFF. CDR3 bases: TGTGCCAGTAGTATCAGGGGTCTGGCGGCAACTAATGAAAAACTGTTTTTT.

The gene calls are TRBV7-9 and TRBJ2-1; 7 bases map to TRBD1. CDR1 and CDR2 from the germline V gene are SEHNR and FQNEAQ (reference sequence). This CDR3 region has 14 residues. V was pared by 5 bases and J by 5 bases, with 6 bases of the junction left unmatched. The CDR3 sequence is CASSMGQTNNEQFF. The CDR3 DNA reads as TGTGCCAGCAGCATGGGACAGACGAACAATGAGCAGTTCTTC.

This clone was found once. CDR3 coding DNA: TGCAGCGCCGGTCAAAACTATGGCTACACCTTC. It specifies CSAGQNYGYTF. The chain employs TRBV29-1 and TRBJ1-2; unclear D gene. CDR1 and CDR2 (germline): SQVTM, ANQGSEA. V shed 7 bases and J shed 2 bases, with 8 bases lying between them. The CDR3 sequence is 11 residues long.

The gene calls are TRBV7-9 and TRBJ2-7; possible D gene TRBD2, 5 bases. V lost 2 bases to trimming and J lost 6 bases, with 11 bases between them. Germline-derived CDR1 and CDR2 are SEHNR and FQNEAQ (reference sequence). This CDR3 contains 13 residues. The CDR3 here is CASSLTSVGEQYF. DNA for the CDR3: TGTGCCAGCAGCTTAACTAGTGTTGGCGAGCAGTACTTC.

The rearrangement joins TRBV4-1 to TRBJ2-5; 11 bases match TRBD2. The CDR3 extends over 16 amino acids. Looked up from germline, CDR1 is MGHRA and CDR2 is YSYEKL. V was clipped by 4 bases and J by 0 bases; unmatched bases: 4. CDR3 in amino acids: CASSLRLAGYQETQYF. The CDR3 DNA sequence: TGCGCCAGCAGCCTACGACTAGCGGGGTACCAAGAGACCCAGTACTTC.

This clone appeared once. The V call is TRBV5-1, the J call TRBJ2-3; no clear D gene. Germline V lookup: CDR1 SGHRS, CDR2 YFSETQ. The V and J ends lost 0 bases and 4 bases respectively, with 12 bases between them. This CDR3 contains 15 residues. The CDR3 DNA reads as TGCGCCAGCAGCTTGGATGGAACTCGGGCAGATACGCAGTATTTT. It yields the protein CASSLDGTRADTQYF.

The V gene is TRBV30, the J gene TRBJ2-1, with 7 nucleotides matching TRBD2. Trimming at V came to 0 bases and at J to 9 bases, leaving 5 bases not matched to a gene. The CDR3 length is 13 residues. Germline V gene lookup returns CDR1 GTSNPN and CDR2 SVGIG (reference sequence). Here the CDR3 reads CAWSVVGGSEQFF. CDR3 bases: TGTGCCTGGAGTGTTGTCGGGGGGAGTGAGCAGTTCTTC.

The CDR3 DNA sequence: TGTGCCTGGAGTGTACGATCCCCCCCACAAGTCGAGCAGTACTTC. Its translation: CAWSVRSPPQVEQYF. The chain carries TRBV30 and TRBJ2-7; the D is unclear. CDR3 length equals 15 residues. CDR1 and CDR2 (germline): GTSNPN, SVGIG (reference sequence). The V end was cut by 0 bases, the J end by 6 bases, with 18 bases between.

This rearrangement joins TRBV4-1 to TRBJ1-1; 8 bases are a match to TRBD1. The CDR3 sequence is 15 residues long. The germline gives CDR1 MGHRA, CDR2 YSYEKL. V lost 4 bases, J lost 2 bases, and 6 bases stayed unmatched. The chain's CDR3 is CASSPGTGLNTEAFF. The CDR3 nucleotides read TGCGCCAGCAGCCCAGGGACAGGCCTAAACACTGAAGCTTTCTTT.

The rearrangement links TRBV2 to TRBJ2-2, with 7 nucleotides matching TRBD2. The CDR3 is made up of 15 amino acids. Germline values: CDR1 SNHLY, CDR2 FYNNEI. V lost 2 bases, J lost 3 bases, and 3 bases stayed unmatched. CDR3 loop: CASSERGGYTGELFF. CDR3 bases: TGTGCCAGCAGTGAACGGGGAGGGTACACCGGGGAGCTGTTTTTT.

The V call is TRBV13, the J call TRBJ2-1; 8 bases map to TRBD1. The V segment lost 5 bases and the J segment 4 bases; nucleotides outside the gene matches: 16. Germline V gene lookup returns CDR1 PRHDT and CDR2 FYEKMQ (reference sequence). The CDR3 totals 18 residues. CDR3 amino acids: CASSGDRGNPSDYNEQFF. As DNA, the CDR3 is TGTGCCAGCAGCGGAGACAGGGGTAACCCGTCCGATTACAATGAGCAGTTCTTC.

The gene calls are TRBV28 and TRBJ1-1; 9 nucleotides align to TRBD1. Looked up from germline, CDR1 is MDHEN and CDR2 is SYDVKM. Trimming cost V 6 bases and J 5 bases; bases outside gene matches: 13. CDR3 length: 16 amino acids. Here the CDR3 DNA reads TGTGCCAGCAGCACGCTCCCGGGACAGGGAGGGACTGAAGCTTTCTTT. Its protein is CASSTLPGQGGTEAFF.

The chain couples TRBV19 to TRBJ1-2, with D possibly TRBD1 on 5 matching bases. CDR1 and CDR2 (germline): LNHDA, SQIVND (reference sequence). Deletions cut 7 bases from V and 2 bases from J, with 17 bases between. The CDR3 runs to 15 residues. The CDR3 nucleotides are TGTGCCAGTATCGCGGACATCCTAAGGAACTATGGCTACACCTTC. It yields the protein CASIADILRNYGYTF.

The V call is TRBV6-2 or TRBV6-3, the J call TRBJ1-1; no clear D. V was pared by 2 bases and J by 3 bases, with 10 bases between. The CDR3 covers 14 residues. Germline values: CDR1 MNHEY, CDR2 SVGEGT. The CDR3 spells CASSYKGRDTEAFF. CDR3 DNA: TGTGCCAGCAGTTACAAAGGTCGGGACACTGAAGCTTTCTTT.

On this clone itself: At one end, the junction sequence differs from germline, possibly due to a read error. This rearrangement joins TRBV2 to TRBJ1-2; a weak D match, TRBD1 (5 bases). The CDR3 is made up of 12 amino acids. The germline V gene encodes CDR1 SNHLY and CDR2 FYNNEI. In nucleotides, the CDR3 is TGTGCCAGCGGTGAGATCAGGGCGGGCTACACCTTC. It yields the protein CASGEIRAGYTF.

The rearrangement links TRBV20-1 to TRBJ1-5, with D unclear. The CDR3 totals 14 residues. V lost 3 bases to trimming and J lost 0 bases, with 9 bases between them. The germline V gene encodes CDR1 DFQATT and CDR2 SNEGSKA (reference sequence). The CDR3 sequence is CSASRGDSNQPQHF. The CDR3 nucleotides are TGCAGTGCTAGTCGCGGGGATAGCAATCAGCCCCAGCATTTT.

This rearrangement joins TRBV5-1 to TRBJ1-1; TRBD1 agrees at 7 bases. Germline CDR1 is SGHRS and CDR2 is YFSETQ. Trimming cost V 4 bases and J 0 bases; bases outside gene matches: 6. The CDR3 has 15 residues. CDR3: CASSGQTGVNTEAFF. DNA of the CDR3: TGCGCCAGCAGCGGACAAACAGGGGTGAACACTGAAGCTTTCTTT.

V gene TRBV3-1 (or the pseudogene TRBV3-2) combines with J gene TRBJ2-5; 9 bases are shared with TRBD2. In germline, CDR1 is LGHDT, CDR2 YNNKEL (reference sequence). The V and J ends lost 3 bases and 4 bases, in that order; junction bases with no gene match: 15. CDR3 size: 18 residues. DNA for the CDR3: TGTGCCAGCAGCCAGGGGGTGATGGGAGCGGGGGGTGGAGAGACCCAGTACTTC. This translates into CASSQGVMGAGGGETQYF.

The chain links TRBV3-1 (or the pseudogene TRBV3-2) to TRBJ1-3, with D unclear. The germline V and J ends were trimmed by 2 bases and 2 bases, with 7 bases remaining between them. This CDR3 region has 14 residues. Germline assignment: CDR1 LGHDT and CDR2 YNNKEL (reference sequence). CDR3 in amino acids: CASSQTFTGNTIYF. The CDR3 DNA reads TGTGCCAGCAGCCAAACATTTACTGGAAACACCATATATTTT.

V and J are TRBV6-6 and TRBJ1-1; 9 bases align to TRBD1. The CDR3 length is 13 residues. V trimming: 6 bases; J trimming: 1 base; junction bases outside the gene matches: 0. The germline V gene has CDR1 MNHNY and CDR2 SVGAGI (reference sequence). CDR3 residues: CASRDRGNTEAFF. The CDR3 DNA is TGTGCCAGCAGGGACAGGGGGAACACTGAAGCTTTCTTT.